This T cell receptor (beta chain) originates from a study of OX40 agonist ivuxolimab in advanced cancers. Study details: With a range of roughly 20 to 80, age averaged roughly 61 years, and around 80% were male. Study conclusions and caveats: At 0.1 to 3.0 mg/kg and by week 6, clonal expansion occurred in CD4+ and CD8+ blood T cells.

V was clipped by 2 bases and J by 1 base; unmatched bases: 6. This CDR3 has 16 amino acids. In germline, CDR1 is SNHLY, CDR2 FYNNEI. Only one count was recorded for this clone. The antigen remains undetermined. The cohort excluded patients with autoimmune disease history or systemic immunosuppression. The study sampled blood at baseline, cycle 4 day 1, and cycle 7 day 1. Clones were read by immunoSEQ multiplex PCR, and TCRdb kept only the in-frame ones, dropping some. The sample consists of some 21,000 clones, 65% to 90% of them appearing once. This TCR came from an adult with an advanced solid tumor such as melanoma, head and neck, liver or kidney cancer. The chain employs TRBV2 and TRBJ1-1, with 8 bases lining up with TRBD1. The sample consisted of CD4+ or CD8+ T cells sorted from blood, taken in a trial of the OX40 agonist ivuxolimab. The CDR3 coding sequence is TGTGCCAGCAGTGAATCCCTGACAGGGGCGAACACTGAAGCTTTCTTT. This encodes CASSESLTGANTEAFF.